This TCR beta chain was identified in a study of control samples from healthy donors and cancer patients. Clones were sequenced by immunoSEQ multiplex PCR, and TCRdb holds only the in-frame ones, with some missing. Of about 84,000 clones listed, 80% to 90% are singletons. A single count supports this clone. CDR1 SQVTM and CDR2 ANQGSEA come from the germline V gene. V was pared by 4 bases and J by 8 bases, with 9 bases between. CDR3 length: 12 residues. V and J are TRBV29-1 and TRBJ2-6; D unresolved. This TCR was sampled from a man aged 55 to 70 with head and neck cancer. The sequencing input was PBMCs. This CDR3 reads CSVGDAPNVLTF. The CDR3 region has the DNA TGCAGCGTTGGCGATGCGCCCAACGTCCTGACTTTC.